This T cell receptor beta chain derives from a study of T cells expressing NK-cell markers. Using the 5' RACE reads, TCRdb records one entry per CDR3 protein without DNA. The sample data list 140,000 or so distinct CDR3 sequences. The CDR3 has 14 residues. Germline V gives CDR1 DFQATT, CDR2 SNEGSKA (reference sequence). The clonotype comes from a man younger than 30 in good health. V gene TRBV20-1 combines with J gene TRBJ2-3; as DNA is missing, the TRBD1 call by TCRdb cannot be tested. The sample taken for sequencing was blood T cells: a sorted CD56 or NKG2C T cell subset, CD4+ or CD8+ T cells, or bulk PBMC T cells (not recorded which). This chain's CDR3 is CSAREVGGTDTQYF.